One sample yielded the 23 T cell receptor beta chains listed below, sequenced in a study of spatial heterogeneity in lung cancer. Regarding time point: sample taken at primary tumor resection. MiXCR was run by TCRdb on the 5' RACE reads, yielding one entry per CDR3 protein. The repertoire holds 50,000 to 75,000 distinct CDR3 sequences, with roughly 6.6% as singletons. The specimen comprised PBMCs, sampled at surgery. These receptors all stem from a female donor with early-stage non-small cell lung cancer.

The rearrangement links TRBV5-1 to TRBJ2-5; D might be TRBD1 or TRBD2, each matching 6 bases. The CDR3 is 16 residues long. CDR1 and CDR2 from the germline V gene are SGHRS and YFSETQ. With 4 bases removed from V and 3 bases from J, the gap between germline ends came to 19 bases. The CDR3 bases are TGCGCCAGCAGCCCCCCCGGGGGCATGATTGAAGAGACCCAGTACTTC. Translated: CASSPPGGMIEETQYF.

This clonotype was counted ten times or more. The chain links TRBV10-3 to TRBJ1-1; 9 nucleotides match TRBD1. Germline V gene lookup returns CDR1 ENHRY and CDR2 SYGVKD. This CDR3 has 15 residues. After removal of 2 bases from V and 3 bases from J, the junction contained 4 bases not matched to a gene. DNA of the CDR3: TGTGCCATCAGTGAGACAGGGGGCCGAGACACTGAAGCTTTCTTT. Amino acids: CAISETGGRDTEAFF.

This clonotype was detected a few times. The chain couples TRBV5-1 to TRBJ2-2; D gene ambiguous. The CDR3 covers 14 residues. V lost 3 bases to trimming and J lost 0 bases, with 6 bases between them. Germline CDR1 is SGHRS and CDR2 is YFSETQ. The CDR3 DNA is TGCGCCAGCAGCTCCGAACCGAACACCGGGGAGCTGTTTTTT. Its translation: CASSSEPNTGELFF. The full variable domain, completed using reference TRBV5-1 and TRBJ2-2, is KAGVTQTPRYLIKTRGQQVTLSCSPISGHRSVSWYQQTPGQGLQFLFEYFSETQRNKGNFPGRFSGRQFSNSRSEMNVSTLELGDSALYLCASSSEPNTGELFFGEGSRLTVL.

The chain uses TRBV18 and TRBJ2-2, with TRBD1 matching over 9 bases. The ends lost 3 bases at V and 4 bases at J; junction bases unmatched: 6. The CDR3 has 16 residues. Germline CDR1 is KGHSH and CDR2 is LQKENI. The CDR3 sequence: CASSPPGTGPTGELFF. The DNA for the CDR3 is TGTGCCAGCTCACCGCCAGGGACAGGGCCCACCGGGGAGCTGTTTTTT.

This clonotype appeared a few times. The chain carries TRBV5-1 and TRBJ2-3; D call uncertain. Germline V gene data show CDR1 as SGHRS and CDR2 as YFSETQ. Trimming removed 2 bases at V and 0 bases at J, with 7 bases between. The CDR3 is made up of 14 amino acids. The CDR3 sequence: CASSLDTSTDTQYF. Written as DNA, the CDR3 is TGCGCCAGCAGCTTAGACACTAGCACAGATACGCAGTATTTT.

The V call is TRBV20-1, the J call TRBJ2-5, with no clear D. V lost 1 base and J 4 bases, leaving 7 bases between the germline ends. The CDR3 has 12 amino acids. The germline V gene has CDR1 DFQATT and CDR2 SNEGSKA (reference sequence). The CDR3 nucleotides read TGCAGTGCTAGAGGAACGGCAGAGACCCAGTACTTC. It specifies CSARGTAETQYF.

Only a few counts were recorded for this clonotype. The rearrangement links TRBV7-2 to TRBJ1-6, with 9 bases fitting TRBD1. Unmatched junction bases numbered 7, after V lost 0 bases and J lost 7 bases. From germline, CDR1 is SGHTA and CDR2 FQGNSA. CDR3 length: 17 residues. CDR3 DNA sequence: TGTGCCAGCAGCTTAGCATCACAGGGGGCGAGAAATTCACCCCTCCACTTT. Residues: CASSLASQGARNSPLHF.

This clonotype was detected ten times or more. The rearrangement uses TRBV28 and TRBJ2-4, with 13 bases aligning to TRBD2. Trimming cost V 7 bases and J 0 bases; bases outside gene matches: 15. This CDR3 spans 20 amino acids. The V gene's germline CDR1 is MDHEN and CDR2 SYDVKM. Here the CDR3 reads CASTLGLAGPASIAKNIQYF. The CDR3 coding sequence is TGTGCCAGCACCCTGGGACTAGCGGGACCAGCATCCATAGCCAAAAACATTCAGTACTTC.

Regarding this clonotype: With a much larger clone just one base away, this may be a read error. The V gene is TRBV28, the J gene TRBJ2-5; D is possibly TRBD2 (6 bases). Germline V CDR1 and CDR2: MDHEN, SYDVKM. The CDR3 is 15 residues long. In nucleotides, the CDR3 is TGTGCCAGCAGACACGACCCGGGGGACCAAGAGGCCCAGTACTTC. Translation: CASRHDPGDQEAQYF.

Turning to this clonotype: The junction differs from germline at one of its ends, possibly a read error. The chain carries TRBV3-1 and TRBJ2-7; 7 positions match TRBD1. The CDR3 sequence is 13 residues long. The germline gives CDR1 LGHDT, CDR2 YNNKEL (reference sequence). CDR3: CVSSRGQDYEQYF. As DNA, the CDR3 is TGTGTCAGCAGCCGAGGACAGGACTACGAGCAGTACTTC.

This clonotype was seen a few times. This chain joins TRBV3-1 and TRBJ1-3; the D gene is possibly TRBD1 (5 bases). Trimming cost V 6 bases and J 2 bases, with 20 bases left between them. The CDR3 extends over 17 amino acids. CDR1 LGHDT and CDR2 YNNKEL come from the germline V gene (reference sequence). The CDR3 coding sequence is TGTGCCAGCAGGTCCCCCTCGGCAGGGAACACTGGAAACACCATATATTTT. Protein sequence: CASRSPSAGNTGNTIYF. Drawing the rest from reference TRBV3-1 and TRBJ1-3, the complete variable domain is DTAVSQTPKYLVTQMGNDKSIKCEQNLGHDTMYWYKQDSKKFLKIMFSYNNKELIINETVPNRFSPKSPDKAHLNLHINSLELGDSAVYFCASRSPSAGNTGNTIYFGEGSWLTVV.

V usage is TRBV3-1 and J usage is TRBJ1-5, with D possibly matching TRBD1 (6 bases). The germline gives CDR1 LGHDT, CDR2 YNNKEL (reference sequence). V was trimmed by 1 base and J by 11 bases, leaving 18 bases between them. The CDR3 sequence is 15 residues long. The CDR3: CASSQVRSGERTQHF. The DNA for the CDR3 is TGTGCCAGCAGCCAAGTACGGTCAGGGGAAAGAACCCAGCATTTT.

This clonotype came up many times. The chain combines TRBV11-1 with TRBJ2-2, with 7 nucleotides matching TRBD1. CDR1 and CDR2 from the germline V gene are SGHAT and FQDESV (reference sequence). This CDR3 is built from 15 residues. V lost 4 bases to trimming and J lost 5 bases; unmatched junction nucleotides: 7. The CDR3 DNA reads TGTGCCAGCAGCTCTACGACAGGGATGACCGGGGAGCTGTTTTTT. Amino acids: CASSSTTGMTGELFF.

This clonotype was detected a few times. The V call is TRBV4-2, the J call TRBJ1-5; possible D gene TRBD1, 5 bases. V lost 5 bases and J lost 10, with 21 bases in between. The CDR3 spans 15 residues. The germline gives CDR1 LGHNA, CDR2 YNFKEQ. The CDR3 DNA follows: TGTGCCAGCAGCGGGGCAGGCAATAACGGCGAACCCCAGCATTTT. The encoded protein is CASSGAGNNGEPQHF.

This clonotype was counted a few times. The chain uses TRBV9 and TRBJ1-2, with 7 bases that match TRBD1. V gave up 0 bases and J gave up 0 bases; unmatched junction bases: 2. Per germline, CDR1 SGDLS and CDR2 YYNGEE. This CDR3 spans 15 amino acids. The CDR3 sequence: CASSVVQGANYGYTF. The CDR3 DNA sequence: TGTGCCAGCAGCGTAGTCCAGGGGGCTAACTATGGCTACACCTTC. The variable domain in full, with the rest retrieved from reference TRBV9 and TRBJ1-2, is DSGVTQTPKHLITATGQRVTLRCSPRSGDLSVYWYQQSLDQGLQFLIQYYNGEERAKGNILERFSAQQFPDLHSELNLSSLELGDSALYFCASSVVQGANYGYTFGSGTRLTVV.

This clonotype appeared once. The missing conserved phenylalanine or tryptophan at the end of this CDR3 makes a read error likely. V usage is TRBV30 and J usage is TRBJ2-6, with D unresolved. The V gene's germline CDR1 is GTSNPN and CDR2 SVGIG (reference sequence). The germline V and J ends were trimmed by 6 bases and 0 bases, with 9 bases remaining between them. CDR3 length: 14 amino acids. CDR3 coding DNA: TGTGCCTGCGATTTTACCTCTGGGGCCAACGTCCTGACTCTC. The encoded protein is CACDFTSGANVLTL.

V gene TRBV7-3 combines with J gene TRBJ2-2; a weak D match, TRBD1 (5 bases). With 5 bases removed from V and 0 bases from J, the gap between germline ends came to 7 bases. This CDR3 region has 14 residues. CDR1 SGHTA and CDR2 FQGTGA come from the germline V gene. CDR3 nucleotides: TGTGCCAGCAGCCCCAGGGCGAACACCGGGGAGCTGTTTTTT. Translation: CASSPRANTGELFF.

This clonotype was observed many times. The rearrangement links TRBV6-5 to TRBJ1-2; D unresolved. The CDR3 loop spans 14 amino acids. Between the trimmed V and J ends, which lost 5 bases and 3 bases, there was a span of 13 bases. The germline gives CDR1 MNHEY, CDR2 SVGAGI. The CDR3 DNA follows: TGTGCCAGCAGTAGAGGGCAGTTGGACTATGGCTACACCTTC. Its translation is CASSRGQLDYGYTF.

This clonotype was detected a few times. V gene TRBV27 combines with J gene TRBJ2-5; D ambiguous. Germline loops: CDR1 MNHEY, CDR2 SMNVEV (reference sequence). The CDR3 loop spans 12 amino acids. The V end was cut by 9 bases, the J end by 5 bases, with 13 bases between. The chain's CDR3 is CASRNSAETQYF. The CDR3 DNA sequence: TGTGCCAGTCGCAACAGCGCCGAGACCCAGTACTTC.

This clonotype was seen repeatedly, ten times or more. The chain employs TRBV18 and TRBJ1-2; possibly TRBD1 for D (5 bases). Per germline, CDR1 KGHSH and CDR2 LQKENI. V was cut by 3 bases and J by 8 bases, with 16 bases left in between. The CDR3 contains 14 residues. As DNA, the CDR3 is TGTGCCAGCTCACCCCAGACAGATACAGTAGGCTACACCTTC. Residues: CASSPQTDTVGYTF.

This clonotype was counted between two and nine times. The rearrangement joins TRBV3-1 to TRBJ2-3, with 8 bases identical to TRBD2. With 6 bases clipped from V and 0 bases from J, the junction kept 2 bases outside the gene matches. The CDR3 consists of 14 residues. Looked up from germline, CDR1 is LGHDT and CDR2 is YNNKEL (reference sequence). CDR3 loop: CASRLAASTDTQYF. In nucleotides, the CDR3 is TGTGCCAGCAGACTAGCGGCAAGCACAGATACGCAGTATTTT.

This clonotype was detected ten times or more. The rearrangement uses TRBV28 and TRBJ2-7; unclear D gene. V shed 6 bases and J shed 4 bases, with 10 bases lying between them. In germline, CDR1 is MDHEN, CDR2 SYDVKM. CDR3 length: 12 residues. The CDR3 reads CASSPLLYEQYF. In DNA, the CDR3 is TGTGCCAGCAGCCCCCTATTATACGAGCAGTACTTC.

The V and J genes are TRBV10-3 and TRBJ2-3; TRBD2 agrees at 9 bases. The germline CDR1 and CDR2 sequences are ENHRY and SYGVKD. The CDR3 is 17 amino acids. Trimming took 6 bases from V and 0 from J; bases not matched to a gene: 10. The DNA for the CDR3 is TGTGCCATCAGCGGTTCCAGCGGGGGGACTAGCACAGATACGCAGTATTTT. It specifies CAISGSSGGTSTDTQYF.